This entry is about one TCR beta chain. Trimming removed 0 bases at V and 7 bases at J, with 13 bases between. This CDR3 is built from 15 residues. The germline gives CDR1 SGHRS, CDR2 YFSETQ. This sample is drawn from a study of cytomegalovirus exposure and HLA in healthy donors. 60 Vbeta and 13 Jbeta primers were used in PCR. Measured with immunoSEQ multiplex PCR; TCRdb has only the in-frame clones, and not every one. The sample contains some 130,000 clones, roughly three quarters of which appear only once. This TCR was sampled from a woman aged 18 to 35 in good health and CMV-seronegative. The sequenced sample was PBMCs. The V gene is TRBV5-1, the J gene TRBJ1-4; tentatively, D is TRBD1 (6 bases). This CDR3 is CASSLVGGRSEKLFF. The DNA of the CDR3 is TGCGCCAGCAGCTTGGTCGGGGGGCGAAGTGAAAAACTGTTTTTT.